The 19 T cell receptor beta chains presented below share a single source sample, sequenced in a study of blood T cell repertoires in COVID-19. Assay: immunoSEQ multiplex PCR; the TCRdb copy retains only in-frame clones and omits some. Here the sample spans 200,000 to 250,000 clones, 70% to 90% being singletons. Source material: peripheral blood. The receptors here all came from a young man with COVID-19, enrolled during active disease.

The chain links TRBV19 to TRBJ1-1, with TRBD1 as a possible D gene (6 bases). V gave up 3 bases and J gave up 5 bases, with 19 bases separating them. Germline CDR1 reads LNHDA; CDR2 reads SQIVND (reference sequence). The CDR3 covers 16 residues. CDR3 in DNA: TGTGCCAGTAGTATCCGGGACACCCCATCGGGGACTGAAGCTTTCTTT. This gives the protein CASSIRDTPSGTEAFF.

The chain uses TRBV18 and TRBJ2-1; no clear D. The CDR3 consists of 14 residues. Trimming removed 2 bases from V and 6 bases from J, with 11 bases in between. The germline V gene encodes CDR1 KGHSH and CDR2 LQKENI. The CDR3 protein is CASSPVDQANEQFF. CDR3 coding DNA: TGTGCCAGCTCACCAGTTGACCAGGCCAATGAGCAGTTCTTC.

The genes are TRBV7-3 and TRBJ2-2, with 13 nucleotides matching TRBD2. The ends lost 1 base at V and 3 bases at J; junction bases unmatched: 5. This CDR3 has 18 residues. The V gene's germline CDR1 is SGHTA and CDR2 FQGTGA. The DNA for the CDR3 is TGTGCCAGCAGCTTAATGTTTGGACTAGCGGGGGACACCGGGGAGCTGTTTTTT. Translation gives CASSLMFGLAGDTGELFF. Full variable domain (missing parts from reference TRBV7-3 and TRBJ2-2): GAGVSQTPSNKVTEKGKYVELRCDPISGHTALYWYRQSLGQGPEFLIYFQGTGAADDSGLPNDRFFAVRPEGSVSTLKIQRTERGDSAVYLCASSLMFGLAGDTGELFFGEGSRLTVL.

This rearrangement joins TRBV20-1 to TRBJ2-7; 7 bases are a match to TRBD1. Germline CDR1 reads DFQATT; CDR2 reads SNEGSKA (reference sequence). CDR3 length equals 11 residues. Losses at the gene ends were 5 bases for V and 4 bases for J; bases not matched to a gene: 2. CDR3 sequence reads: CSAEQGYEQYF. The CDR3, as DNA: TGCAGTGCTGAACAGGGGTACGAGCAGTACTTC.

V and J are TRBV5-1 and TRBJ1-5; possible D gene TRBD1, 6 bases. CDR3 size: 15 residues. Germline CDR1 reads SGHRS; CDR2 reads YFSETQ. The ends were cut back, 0 bases at V and 1 base at J, with 8 bases in the middle. The DNA for the CDR3 is TGCGCCAGCAGCTTGGGACAGGCGAGCAATCAGCCCCAGCATTTT. This gives the protein CASSLGQASNQPQHF. Looking up the rest from reference TRBV5-1 and TRBJ1-5 gives the full variable domain: KAGVTQTPRYLIKTRGQQVTLSCSPISGHRSVSWYQQTPGQGLQFLFEYFSETQRNKGNFPGRFSGRQFSNSRSEMNVSTLELGDSALYLCASSLGQASNQPQHFGDGTRLSIL.

The chain is built from TRBV7-9 and TRBJ2-2; TRBD1 matches 9 bases. The germline CDR1 and CDR2 sequences are SEHNR and FQNEAQ (reference sequence). V lost 4 bases and J lost 3; bases outside the gene matches: 6. This CDR3 has 16 residues. DNA for the CDR3: TGTGCCAGCAGCTCGGGACAGGGTGTGTACACCGGGGAGCTGTTTTTT. It encodes CASSSGQGVYTGELFF. The full variable domain, its missing parts supplied by reference TRBV7-9 and TRBJ2-2, is DTGVSQNPRHKITKRGQNVTFRCDPISEHNRLYWYRQTLGQGPEFLTYFQNEAQLEKSRLLSDRFSAERPKGSFSTLEIQRTEQGDSAMYLCASSSGQGVYTGELFFGEGSRLTVL.

The chain joins TRBV5-1 to TRBJ1-2, with D possibly TRBD1 on 5 matching bases. Germline V gives CDR1 SGHRS, CDR2 YFSETQ. The CDR3 runs 13 residues. Trimming removed 3 bases at V and 6 bases at J, with 12 bases between. The CDR3 is CASSSNPGNGYTF. CDR3 sequence (DNA): TGCGCCAGCAGCTCGAACCCAGGGAATGGCTACACCTTC.

This chain joins TRBV28 and TRBJ2-1, with 12 bases fitting TRBD1. There are 12 residues in the CDR3. With V trimmed by 6 bases and J by 15 bases, 6 bases remained unmatched. CDR1 and CDR2 (germline): MDHEN, SYDVKM. Written as DNA, the CDR3 is TGTGCCAGCAGCGCTCGGGACAGGGGGCCGTTCTTC. This sequence encodes CASSARDRGPFF.

The V and J genes are TRBV11-2 and TRBJ1-3; the D is unclear. Germline CDR1 is SGHAT and CDR2 is FQNNGV. The CDR3 spans 15 residues. V was clipped by 0 bases and J by 4 bases, with 10 bases between them. CDR3 sequence (DNA): TGTGCCAGCAGCTTAGACCGTGTAGCAGGAAACACCATATATTTT. Its translation is CASSLDRVAGNTIYF. Complete variable domain (other parts from reference TRBV11-2 and TRBJ1-3): EAGVAQSPRYKIIEKRQSVAFWCNPISGHATLYWYQQILGQGPKLLIQFQNNGVVDDSQLPKDRFSAERLKGVDSTLKIQPAKLEDSAVYLCASSLDRVAGNTIYFGEGSWLTVV.

The chain joins TRBV28 to TRBJ2-1; possibly TRBD1 for D (7 bases). The CDR3 has 16 residues. In germline, CDR1 is MDHEN, CDR2 SYDVKM. V was pared by 3 bases and J by 6 bases, with 18 bases between. The CDR3 region is CASSFWWQGGTNEQFF. DNA for the CDR3: TGTGCCAGCAGTTTTTGGTGGCAGGGGGGAACCAATGAGCAGTTCTTC.

The CDR3 coding sequence is TGTGCCAGCAGACCCCGTAGGGCGGGAGGGCCTGATACGCAGTATTTT. The encoded protein is CASRPRRAGGPDTQYF. The chain couples TRBV6-6 to TRBJ2-3, with 9 bases matching TRBD2. The ends lost 6 bases at V and 6 bases at J; junction bases unmatched: 13. The CDR3 has 16 amino acids. Germline assignment: CDR1 MNHNY and CDR2 SVGAGI (reference sequence).

This chain joins TRBV29-1 and TRBJ2-7, with 7 bases fitting TRBD1. The V gene's germline CDR1 is SQVTM and CDR2 ANQGSEA. The CDR3 length is 12 residues. The trim removed 7 bases at V and 3 bases at J, leaving 6 bases unmatched. CDR3 protein: CSARDSLYEQYF. CDR3 nucleotides: TGCAGCGCCCGGGACAGCCTCTACGAGCAGTACTTC.

V and J are TRBV19 and TRBJ1-6; no definite D call. Trimming left V 1 base short and J 5 bases short, with 6 bases between. This CDR3 is 14 amino acids long. Germline values: CDR1 LNHDA, CDR2 SQIVND (reference sequence). This chain's CDR3 is CASSIVGDNSPLHF. CDR3 sequence (DNA): TGTGCCAGTAGTATAGTGGGCGATAATTCACCCCTCCACTTT.

This clone was counted only a few times. The chain joins TRBV6-5 to TRBJ1-5; TRBD1 matches 8 bases. Germline V gene lookup returns CDR1 MNHEY and CDR2 SVGAGI. With 2 bases clipped from V and 7 bases from J, the junction kept 7 bases outside the gene matches. The CDR3 has 15 amino acids. The CDR3: CASSYQQGVGQPQHF. The CDR3 DNA follows: TGTGCCAGCAGTTACCAACAGGGGGTGGGACAGCCCCAGCATTTT.

The V call is TRBV6-1, the J call TRBJ2-1; 11 positions agree with TRBD2. Trimming took 1 base from V and 7 from J; bases not matched to a gene: 6. This CDR3 has 16 residues. Looked up from germline, CDR1 is MNHNS and CDR2 is SASEGT. CDR3 protein: CASSEDWGLAENEQFF. CDR3 bases: TGTGCCAGCAGTGAAGATTGGGGACTAGCGGAAAATGAGCAGTTCTTC.

This clone has only a few counts. The CDR3 reads CAWSGRQRYNSPLHF. DNA of the CDR3: TGTGCCTGGAGTGGAAGACAGAGGTATAATTCACCCCTCCACTTT. The genes are TRBV30 and TRBJ1-6, with a possible D match to TRBD1 (5 bases). Between the trimmed V and J ends, which lost 1 base and 4 bases, there was a span of 11 bases. Germline CDR1 is GTSNPN and CDR2 is SVGIG (reference sequence). This CDR3 comprises 15 residues. The full variable domain, its missing parts supplied by reference TRBV30 and TRBJ1-6, is SQTIHQWPATLVQPVGSPLSLECTVEGTSNPNLYWYRQAAGRGLQLLFYSVGIGQISSEVPQNLSASRPQDRQFILSSKKLLLSDSGFYLCAWSGRQRYNSPLHFGNGTRLTVT.

The gene calls are TRBV4-1 and TRBJ2-1; D call uncertain. This CDR3 region has 15 residues. Germline V gene sequence: CDR1 MGHRA, CDR2 YSYEKL. Between the trimmed V and J ends, which lost 1 base and 9 bases, there was a span of 16 bases. This CDR3 is CASSQAGQVISEQFF. The CDR3, as DNA: TGCGCCAGCAGCCAAGCTGGGCAGGTTATCAGTGAGCAGTTCTTC.

The chain couples TRBV10-3 to TRBJ2-1; 9 nucleotides align to TRBD2. J gave up 4 bases and V 10 bases, and 5 bases lay outside the gene matches. This CDR3 comprises 13 residues. Germline V gene lookup returns CDR1 ENHRY and CDR2 SYGVKD. This CDR3 is CASRLAGYNEQFF. The CDR3 DNA sequence: TGTGCCAGTCGCCTAGCGGGATACAATGAGCAGTTCTTC.

CDR3: CASSVGQGDFEAFF. As DNA, the CDR3 is TGTGCCAGCAGCGTAGGACAGGGGGATTTTGAAGCTTTCTTT. This chain connects TRBV9 to TRBJ1-1; 9 positions agree with TRBD1. Germline V CDR1 and CDR2: SGDLS, YYNGEE. With 0 bases clipped from V and 7 bases from J, the junction kept 4 bases outside the gene matches. The length of the CDR3 is 14 residues.